This TCR beta chain was captured in a study of Ad26.COV2.S vaccination and SARS-CoV-2 variants. Study details: Recipients of Ad26.COV2.S got it intramuscularly, once or twice 56 days apart. Study observations and caveats: Recipients of either vaccine or placebo displayed similar breadth of non-spike TCRs. In vaccinated individuals, spike-specific CD8+ and CD4+ T cell responses reportedly displayed substantial breadth. People given the vaccine had a wider spike-specific TCR breadth than placebo recipients did.

Some clones are missing from TCRdb's copy, which holds only in-frame ones; the method was immunoSEQ multiplex PCR. This sample has about 680,000 clones, with roughly 90% found just once. V lost 4 bases and J 4 bases, leaving 12 bases between the germline ends. The CDR3 has 14 amino acids. The germline CDR1 and CDR2 sequences are SGHRS and YFSETQ. Sample treatment: roughly 19 received Ad26.COV2.S at low or high dose, single or two shots; about 5 received placebo; per-sample allocation not given. After the first vaccine or placebo injection, samples were drawn on day 63. On this clone itself: Antigen specificity is unknown.

The rearrangement links TRBV5-1 to TRBJ2-1, with D hard to call. The TCR comes from a person between 18 and 65 years old who received the Ad26.COV2.S COVID-19 vaccine or a placebo. The specimen was peripheral blood, collected in a trial of Ad26.COV2.S vaccine versus placebo. CDR3 nucleotides: TGCGCCAGCAGCCCCCCCGACTCTTACAATGAGCAGTTCTTC. Translated, it gives CASSPPDSYNEQFF.